The text below deals with one TCR beta chain. What it binds is not known. Germline assignment: CDR1 KGHSH and CDR2 LQKENI. The V end was cut by 6 bases, the J end by 3 bases, with 14 bases between. This CDR3 has 14 residues. The data are from a study of shared clonotypes between healthy human individuals. At the level of the study: The donors, two women and three men, were aged 18 to 49. Findings and caveats of the study: Memory subsets generally showed lower estimated richness than naive subsets. In having few donors, the study represented limited genetic and exposure-history diversity.

As originally analysed: Because ImmunoSEQ provided only junction sequences with no quality scores, the filtering differed. Generated by immunoSEQ multiplex PCR, the TCRdb table keeps only in-frame clones and is missing some. Clone size and V and J calls were adopted from that table, with D and trimming inferred from the DNA. The sample holds around 2.5 million clones; 80% to 95% are singletons and the top ten take around 0.37%. The clonotype comes from a man aged 18 to 30 in good health. Some clones in this sample may be carry-over from other donors' samples. Source material: naive CD4+ T cells from PBMCs. Sample subset: CD45RA+ positively selected. The chain recombines TRBV18 with TRBJ1-1; D not certain. Here the CDR3 reads CASSPTNGDTEAFF. The CDR3 nucleotides are TGTGCCAGCTCTCCGACAAACGGTGACACTGAAGCTTTCTTT.